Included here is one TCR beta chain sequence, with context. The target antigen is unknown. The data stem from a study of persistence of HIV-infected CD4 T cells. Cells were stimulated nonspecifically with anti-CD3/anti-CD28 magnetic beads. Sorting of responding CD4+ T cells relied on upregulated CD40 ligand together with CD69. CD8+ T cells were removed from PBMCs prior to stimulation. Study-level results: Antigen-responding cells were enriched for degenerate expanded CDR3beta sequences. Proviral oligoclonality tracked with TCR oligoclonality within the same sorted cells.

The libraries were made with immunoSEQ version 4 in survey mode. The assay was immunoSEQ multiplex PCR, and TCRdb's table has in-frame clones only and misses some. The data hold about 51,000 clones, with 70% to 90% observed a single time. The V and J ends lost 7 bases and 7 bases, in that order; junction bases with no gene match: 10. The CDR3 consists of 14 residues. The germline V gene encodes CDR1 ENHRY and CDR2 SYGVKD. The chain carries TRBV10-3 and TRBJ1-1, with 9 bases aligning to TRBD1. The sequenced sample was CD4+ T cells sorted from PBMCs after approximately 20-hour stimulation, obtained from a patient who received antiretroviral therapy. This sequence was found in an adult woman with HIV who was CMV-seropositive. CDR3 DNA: TGTGCCATCATCAGAGGACAGGGGCAGGGTGAAGCTTTCTTT. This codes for CAIIRGQGQGEAFF.